The present entry profiles one T cell receptor beta chain with its context. The sample comes from a study of blood T cell repertoires in COVID-19. Study in general: Acute and convalescent COVID-19 samples came from the United States, Italy and Spain.

The V segment lost 5 bases and the J segment 9 bases; nucleotides outside the gene matches: 8. CDR1 is SGHAT, CDR2 FQNNGV, per germline. This CDR3 contains 15 residues. In the original analysis: Nucleated cell number was recorded as an estimate derived from reference gene primer amplification. This table comes from immunoSEQ multiplex PCR, and its TCRdb copy is limited to in-frame clones, with some not included. From that table come the V and J calls and clone size; the DNA was used to work out D and trimming. The table records about 340,000 clones, around 83% of them present only once. Sequencing used peripheral blood. The chain is built from TRBV11-2 and TRBJ2-1, with 12 bases lining up with TRBD2. The sequence derives from a man aged 30 to 39 with active or convalescent COVID-19. CDR3 residues: CASSPLAGGRGEQFF. The CDR3 DNA is TGTGCCAGCAGCCCTCTAGCGGGGGGGCGGGGTGAGCAGTTCTTC.